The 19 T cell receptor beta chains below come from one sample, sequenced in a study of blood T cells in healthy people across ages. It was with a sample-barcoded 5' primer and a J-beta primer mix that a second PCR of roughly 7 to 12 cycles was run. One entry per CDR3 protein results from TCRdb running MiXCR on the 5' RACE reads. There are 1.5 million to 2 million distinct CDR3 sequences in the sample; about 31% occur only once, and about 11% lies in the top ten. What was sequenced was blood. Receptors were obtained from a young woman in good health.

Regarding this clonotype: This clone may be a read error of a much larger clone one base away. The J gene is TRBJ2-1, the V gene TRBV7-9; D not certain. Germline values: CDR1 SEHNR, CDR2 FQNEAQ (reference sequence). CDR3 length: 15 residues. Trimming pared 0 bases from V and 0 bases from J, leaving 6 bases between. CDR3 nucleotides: TGTGCCAGCAGCTTAGCGGAAGACTCCTACAATGAGCAGTTCTTC. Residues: CASSLAEDSYNEQFF.

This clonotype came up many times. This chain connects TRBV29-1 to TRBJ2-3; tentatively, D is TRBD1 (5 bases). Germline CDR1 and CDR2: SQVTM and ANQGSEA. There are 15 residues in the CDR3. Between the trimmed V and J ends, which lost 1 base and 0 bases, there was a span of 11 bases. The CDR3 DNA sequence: TGCAGCGTTGAAGGAGACAGAACTAGCACAGATACGCAGTATTTT. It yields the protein CSVEGDRTSTDTQYF.

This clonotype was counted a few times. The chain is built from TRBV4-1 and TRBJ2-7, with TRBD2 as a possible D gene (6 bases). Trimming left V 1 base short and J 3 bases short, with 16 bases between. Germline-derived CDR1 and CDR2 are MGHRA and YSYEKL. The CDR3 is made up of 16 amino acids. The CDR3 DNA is TGCGCCAGCAGCCAAGCCGGAGGACTAACCCACTACGAGCAGTACTTC. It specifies CASSQAGGLTHYEQYF.

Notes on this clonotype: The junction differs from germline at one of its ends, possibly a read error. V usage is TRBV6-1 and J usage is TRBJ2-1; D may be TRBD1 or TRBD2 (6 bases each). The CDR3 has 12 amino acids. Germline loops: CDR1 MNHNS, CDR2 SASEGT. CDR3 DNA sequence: TGTGCCAGCCCAGGGGACTTGAATGGGCAGTTCTTC. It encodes CASPGDLNGQFF.

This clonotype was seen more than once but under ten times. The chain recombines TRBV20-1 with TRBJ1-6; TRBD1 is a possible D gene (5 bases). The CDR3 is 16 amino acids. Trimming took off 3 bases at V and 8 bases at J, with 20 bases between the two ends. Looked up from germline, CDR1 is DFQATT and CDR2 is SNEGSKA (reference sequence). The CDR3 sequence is CSARGLGGRGDSPLHF. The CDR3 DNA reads TGCAGTGCTAGGGGTTTAGGAGGTCGGGGGGATTCACCCCTCCACTTT.

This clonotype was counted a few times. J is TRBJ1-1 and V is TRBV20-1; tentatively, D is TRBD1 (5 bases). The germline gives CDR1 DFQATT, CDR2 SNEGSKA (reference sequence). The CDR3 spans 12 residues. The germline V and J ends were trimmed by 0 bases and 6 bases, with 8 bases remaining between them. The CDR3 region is CSAREGVAEAFF. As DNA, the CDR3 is TGCAGTGCTAGAGAGGGGGTGGCTGAAGCTTTCTTT.

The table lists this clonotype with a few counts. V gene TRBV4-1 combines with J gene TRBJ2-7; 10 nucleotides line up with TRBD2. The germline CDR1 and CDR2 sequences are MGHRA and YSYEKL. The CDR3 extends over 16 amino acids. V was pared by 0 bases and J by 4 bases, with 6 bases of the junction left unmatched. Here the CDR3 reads CASSQDSSGSSYEQYF. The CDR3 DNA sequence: TGCGCCAGCAGCCAAGATTCTAGCGGGAGCAGTTACGAGCAGTACTTC.

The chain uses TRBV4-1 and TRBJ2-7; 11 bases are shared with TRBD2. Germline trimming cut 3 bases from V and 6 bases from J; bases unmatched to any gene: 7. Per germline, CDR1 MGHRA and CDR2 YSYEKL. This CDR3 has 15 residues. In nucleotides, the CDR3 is TGCGCCAGCAGCCAGCCCACTAGCGGGAGCTGCGAGCAGTACTTC. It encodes CASSQPTSGSCEQYF.

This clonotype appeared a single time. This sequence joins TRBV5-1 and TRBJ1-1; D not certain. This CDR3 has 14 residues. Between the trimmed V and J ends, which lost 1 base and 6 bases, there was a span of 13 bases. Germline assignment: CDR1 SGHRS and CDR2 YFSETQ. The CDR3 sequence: CASSLRQDRAEAFF. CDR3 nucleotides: TGCGCCAGCAGCTTGCGCCAGGATAGGGCTGAAGCTTTCTTT. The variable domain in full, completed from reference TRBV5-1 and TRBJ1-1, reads KAGVTQTPRYLIKTRGQQVTLSCSPISGHRSVSWYQQTPGQGLQFLFEYFSETQRNKGNFPGRFSGRQFSNSRSEMNVSTLELGDSALYLCASSLRQDRAEAFFGQGTRLTVV.

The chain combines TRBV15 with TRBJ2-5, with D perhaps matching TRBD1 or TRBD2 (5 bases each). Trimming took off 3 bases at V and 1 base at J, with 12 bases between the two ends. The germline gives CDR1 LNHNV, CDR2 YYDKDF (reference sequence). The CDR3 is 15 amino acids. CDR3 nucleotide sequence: TGTGCCACCAGCAGGCCAGCAGGGAGCCAAGAGACCCAGTACTTC. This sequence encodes CATSRPAGSQETQYF. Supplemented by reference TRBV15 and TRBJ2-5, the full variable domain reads DAMVIQNPRYQVTQFGKPVTLSCSQTLNHNVMYWYQQKSSQAPKLLFHYYDKDFNNEADTPDNFQSRRPNTSFCFLDIRSPGLGDTAMYLCATSRPAGSQETQYFGPGTRLLVL.

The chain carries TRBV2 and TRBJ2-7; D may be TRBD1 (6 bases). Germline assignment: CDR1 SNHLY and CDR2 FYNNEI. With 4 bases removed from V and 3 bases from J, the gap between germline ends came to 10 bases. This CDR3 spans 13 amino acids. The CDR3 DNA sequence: TGTGCCAGCAGTGTGGACAGCCTCTACGAGCAGTACTTC. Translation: CASSVDSLYEQYF.

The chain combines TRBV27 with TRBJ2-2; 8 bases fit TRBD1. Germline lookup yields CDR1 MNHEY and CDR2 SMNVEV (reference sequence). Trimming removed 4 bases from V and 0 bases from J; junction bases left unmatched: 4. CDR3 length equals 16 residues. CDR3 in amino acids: CASSYLQGANTGELFF. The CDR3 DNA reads TGTGCCAGCAGTTACTTACAGGGGGCGAACACCGGGGAGCTGTTTTTT.

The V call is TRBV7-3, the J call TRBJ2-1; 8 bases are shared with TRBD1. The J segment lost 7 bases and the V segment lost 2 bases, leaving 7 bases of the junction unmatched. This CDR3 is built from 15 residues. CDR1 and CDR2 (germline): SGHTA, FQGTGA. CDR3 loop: CASSLGQGNVNEQFF. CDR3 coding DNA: TGTGCCAGCAGCTTAGGACAGGGAAACGTGAATGAGCAGTTCTTC.

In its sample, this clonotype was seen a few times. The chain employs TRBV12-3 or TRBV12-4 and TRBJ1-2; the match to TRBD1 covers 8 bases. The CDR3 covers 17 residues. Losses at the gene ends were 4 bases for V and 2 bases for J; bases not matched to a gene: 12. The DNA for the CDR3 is TGTGCCAGCAGTTCCCAACTCGGACAGGGCTACAACTATGGCTACACCTTC. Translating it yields CASSSQLGQGYNYGYTF.

This chain's CDR3 is CASVGPPNEQYF. The CDR3 nucleotides read TGTGCCAGCGTGGGGCCTCCCAATGAGCAGTACTTC. V is TRBV6-6 and J is TRBJ2-5; tentative D call: TRBD1 (5 bases). This CDR3 is 12 amino acids long. V was trimmed by 8 bases and J by 11 bases, leaving 18 bases between them. Per the germline V gene, CDR1 is MNHNY and CDR2 is SVGAGI (reference sequence).

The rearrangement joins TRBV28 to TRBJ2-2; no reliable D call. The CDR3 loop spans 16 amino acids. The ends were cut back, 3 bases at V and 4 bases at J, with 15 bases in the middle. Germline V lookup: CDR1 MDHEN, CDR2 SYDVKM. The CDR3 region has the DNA TGTGCCAGCAGTTTTGGTGTGAGGACGGGCACCGGGGAGCTGTTTTTT. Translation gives CASSFGVRTGTGELFF.

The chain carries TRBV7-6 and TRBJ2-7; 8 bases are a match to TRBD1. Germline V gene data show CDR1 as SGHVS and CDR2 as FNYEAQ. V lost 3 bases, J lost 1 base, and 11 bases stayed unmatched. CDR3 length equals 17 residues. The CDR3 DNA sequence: TGTGCCAGCAGCTTCCTCCCTCCCGGGACAGGTTCCTACGAGCAGTACTTC. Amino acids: CASSFLPPGTGSYEQYF.

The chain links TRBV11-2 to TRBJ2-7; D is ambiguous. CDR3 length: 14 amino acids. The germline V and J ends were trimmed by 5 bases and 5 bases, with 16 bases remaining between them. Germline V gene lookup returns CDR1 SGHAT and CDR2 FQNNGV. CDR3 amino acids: CASSLTQGPNEQYF. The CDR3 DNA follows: TGTGCCAGCAGCCTCACGCAAGGCCCGAACGAGCAGTACTTC.

CDR3 sequence (DNA): TGTGCCAGCAGCTGGACTAGCGGGACAGGAGAGACCCAGTACTTC. It specifies CASSWTSGTGETQYF. This chain uses TRBV7-3 with TRBJ2-5; 12 bases are shared with TRBD2. V lost 4 bases and J lost 4; bases outside the gene matches: 4. CDR3 length: 15 amino acids. Looked up from germline, CDR1 is SGHTA and CDR2 is FQGTGA.